What follows are 28 T cell receptor beta chains derived from one specimen sequenced in a study of blood T cells in healthy people across ages. Through a sample-barcoded 5' primer and a J-beta primer mix, a second PCR was run for 7 to 11 cycles. One entry per CDR3 protein results from TCRdb running MiXCR on the 5' RACE reads. The table lists 1.2 million to 1.5 million distinct CDR3 sequences, around 39% of them singletons. Sequenced sample: blood. Receptors originate from a woman aged 18-35 years in good health.

The chain is built from TRBV27 and TRBJ1-1; TRBD1 matches 7 bases. CDR1 is MNHEY and CDR2 is SMNVEV in the germline V gene (reference sequence). The CDR3 extends over 16 amino acids. With V trimmed by 3 bases and J by 1 base, 8 bases remained unmatched. CDR3 amino acids: CASSFSGRDRNTEAFF. CDR3 nucleotides: TGTGCCAGCAGTTTCTCCGGACGGGACAGGAACACTGAAGCTTTCTTT.

The chain carries TRBV3-1 and TRBJ2-7; the D gene is possibly TRBD2 (5 bases). The CDR3 consists of 15 residues. Trimming removed 0 bases at V and 4 bases at J, with 13 bases between. Per the germline V gene, CDR1 is LGHDT and CDR2 is YNNKEL (reference sequence). This CDR3 reads CASSQDWSSVYEQYF. DNA of the CDR3: TGTGCCAGCAGCCAAGACTGGAGTAGCGTGTACGAGCAGTACTTC.

The V call is TRBV20-1, the J call TRBJ2-1, with 7 bases matching TRBD2. The V gene end was trimmed by 6 bases and the J gene end by 9 bases; junction bases not matched to a gene: 14. CDR3 size: 14 residues. From germline, CDR1 is DFQATT and CDR2 SNEGSKA (reference sequence). The CDR3 region has the DNA TGCAGTGCCCCCCGACCGGGGGGAATGGCTGAGCAGTTCTTC. It specifies CSAPRPGGMAEQFF.

The gene calls are TRBV5-1 and TRBJ2-1; the D gene could be TRBD1 or TRBD2 (5 bases each). The V end lost 5 bases, the J end lost 5 bases, and 11 bases lay between the germline ends. The CDR3 is 13 residues long. Per the germline V gene, CDR1 is SGHRS and CDR2 is YFSETQ. The CDR3 region is CASSPGANNEQFF. DNA for the CDR3: TGCGCCAGCAGTCCCGGGGCCAACAATGAGCAGTTCTTC.

This clonotype showed up just a few times. V gene TRBV27 combines with J gene TRBJ1-1; D gene unclear. Germline V gene sequence: CDR1 MNHEY, CDR2 SMNVEV (reference sequence). V lost 3 bases to trimming and J lost 0 bases, with 8 bases between them. The CDR3 extends over 14 amino acids. Written as DNA, the CDR3 is TGTGCCAGCAGTTTGGGGATATTGAACACTGAAGCTTTCTTT. This codes for CASSLGILNTEAFF.

The CDR3 coding sequence is TGTGCCAGCAGCTTAGAGGCGGGACTTCCCTACGAGCAGTACTTC. This sequence encodes CASSLEAGLPYEQYF. This sequence joins TRBV7-2 and TRBJ2-7; D may be TRBD2 (6 bases). The germline CDR1 and CDR2 sequences are SGHTA and FQGNSA. The CDR3 sequence is 15 residues long. V was shortened by 1 base and J by 2 bases, with 12 bases between the two germline ends.

This clonotype has just a few counts. The V call is TRBV11-2, the J call TRBJ2-7; 10 bases are a match to TRBD1. CDR1 is SGHAT, CDR2 FQNNGV, per germline. This CDR3 is built from 16 residues. The trim removed 5 bases at V and 6 bases at J, leaving 13 bases unmatched. CDR3 amino acids: CASSLALGTGEGEQYF. CDR3 nucleotide sequence: TGTGCCAGCAGCCTAGCCTTGGGGACAGGGGAAGGCGAGCAGTACTTC.

This clonotype has more than one count but fewer than ten. The genes are TRBV20-1 and TRBJ2-7; 7 bases line up with TRBD2. CDR1 and CDR2 from the germline V gene are DFQATT and SNEGSKA (reference sequence). The CDR3 totals 15 residues. Germline trimming cut 3 bases from V and 0 bases from J; bases unmatched to any gene: 8. CDR3 DNA: TGCAGTGCTAGTGGGACTACCGCTAGCTCCTACGAGCAGTACTTC. It encodes CSASGTTASSYEQYF.

A few counts support this clonotype. V usage is TRBV19 and J usage is TRBJ2-7, with 7 bases lining up with TRBD2. The CDR3 has 16 residues. Looked up from germline, CDR1 is LNHDA and CDR2 is SQIVND (reference sequence). Trimming cost V 3 bases and J 1 base; bases outside gene matches: 9. Here the CDR3 DNA reads TGTGCCAGTAGTATCGGAGGGAGGGCCGATTCCTACGAGCAGTACTTC. Translating it yields CASSIGGRADSYEQYF.

To note about this clonotype: This may be a read error, as it is one base from a much larger clone. The rearrangement links TRBV28 to TRBJ1-2, with 7 bases identical to TRBD1. CDR3 length: 13 residues. V lost 6 bases and J lost 4; bases outside the gene matches: 5. CDR1 MDHEN and CDR2 SYDVKM come from the germline V gene. The CDR3 sequence: CASSRTGVYGYTF. The CDR3 nucleotides are TGTGCCAGCAGCCGAACAGGGGTCTATGGCTACACCTTC.

There are a few counts of this clonotype. CDR3 residues: CAVSADYGYTF. CDR3 DNA: TGTGCCGTAAGTGCGGACTATGGCTACACCTTC. V gene TRBV6-5 combines with J gene TRBJ1-2; D remains ambiguous. Germline-derived CDR1 and CDR2 are MNHEY and SVGAGI. V lost 11 bases and J lost 3, with 10 bases in between. CDR3 size: 11 residues.

The chain combines TRBV20-1 with TRBJ2-3; TRBD1 matches at 8 bases. CDR1 is DFQATT, CDR2 SNEGSKA, per germline (reference sequence). V dropped 7 bases and J dropped 1; count of bases not matched to a gene: 16. The CDR3 has 17 residues. DNA of the CDR3: TGCAGTGGAGTACCCTCGACAGGGGAGAGCGGCACAGATACGCAGTATTTT. Amino acid sequence: CSGVPSTGESGTDTQYF.

V is TRBV7-6 and J is TRBJ1-1, with unresolved D. CDR1 is SGHVS, CDR2 FNYEAQ, per germline. The CDR3 length is 14 residues. Deletions cut 0 bases from V and 3 bases from J, with 8 bases between. This chain's CDR3 is CASSLAGKDTEAFF. The CDR3 DNA reads as TGTGCCAGCAGCTTAGCAGGGAAGGACACTGAAGCTTTCTTT. The whole variable domain, remainder taken from reference TRBV7-6 and TRBJ1-1, is GAGVSQSPRYKVTKRGQDVALRCDPISGHVSLYWYRQALGQGPEFLTYFNYEAQQDKSGLPNDRFSAERPEGSISTLTIQRTEQRDSAMYRCASSLAGKDTEAFFGQGTRLTVV.

J is TRBJ1-3 and V is TRBV5-1; 8 bases fit TRBD1. Germline lookup yields CDR1 SGHRS and CDR2 YFSETQ. V lost 4 bases to trimming and J lost 4 bases; unmatched junction nucleotides: 7. The CDR3 consists of 15 residues. The CDR3 loop reads CASSPTGVPGNTIYF. The CDR3 bases are TGCGCCAGCAGCCCGACAGGGGTACCGGGAAACACCATATATTTT.

This chain joins TRBV3-1 and TRBJ1-3; D ambiguous. The germline V gene has CDR1 LGHDT and CDR2 YNNKEL (reference sequence). The CDR3 contains 15 residues. Trimming pared 4 bases from V and 0 bases from J, leaving 10 bases between. The CDR3, as DNA: TGTGCCAGCAGCCCCCGGGCAAGCTCTGGAAACACCATATATTTT. Its translation is CASSPRASSGNTIYF.

This sequence joins TRBV14 and TRBJ2-5; no clear D gene. This CDR3 region has 14 residues. Trimming pared 2 bases from V and 11 bases from J, leaving 18 bases between. Germline V gives CDR1 SGHDN, CDR2 FVKESK. CDR3: CASSQYITYNEQYF. The CDR3 DNA sequence: TGTGCCAGCAGCCAATACATCACCTACAATGAGCAGTACTTC.

The chain has TRBV2 and TRBJ1-2; D is ambiguous. The germline gives CDR1 SNHLY, CDR2 FYNNEI. Trimming took off 7 bases at V and 4 bases at J, with 13 bases between the two ends. This CDR3 has 13 amino acids. The DNA for the CDR3 is TGTGCCAGCACCGAAACCCGGCTCTATGGCTACACCTTC. Encoded protein: CASTETRLYGYTF.

This clonotype was seen more than once but under ten times. The chain couples TRBV24-1 to TRBJ2-1, with D possibly matching TRBD1 (5 bases). Trimming stripped 4 bases from V and 5 bases from J, with 14 bases between. The CDR3 loop spans 15 amino acids. Germline CDR1 reads KGHDR; CDR2 reads SFDVKD. The CDR3, as DNA: TGTGCCACCAGTGACGGCGACGACAGCGACAATGAGCAGTTCTTC. Amino acids: CATSDGDDSDNEQFF.

The table lists this clonotype with many counts. This chain uses TRBV20-1 with TRBJ2-1; the match to TRBD2 covers 11 bases. CDR1 DFQATT and CDR2 SNEGSKA come from the germline V gene (reference sequence). J lost 2 bases, V lost 4 bases, and 1 base had no gene match. The CDR3 totals 14 residues. CDR3 in amino acids: CSATTSGAYNEQFF. CDR3 nucleotide sequence: TGCAGTGCTACGACTAGCGGGGCCTACAATGAGCAGTTCTTC.

In DNA form, the CDR3 reads TGTGCCAGCAGCCCTACGGGACAGGCGAGCTCCTACGAGCAGTACTTC. Protein sequence: CASSPTGQASSYEQYF. The chain recombines TRBV7-2 with TRBJ2-7; 8 bases agree with TRBD1. The V segment lost 5 bases and the J segment 0 bases; nucleotides outside the gene matches: 9. CDR3 size: 16 residues. The germline gives CDR1 SGHTA, CDR2 FQGNSA.

CDR3 sequence: CASSLGTSSPVDTQYF. In DNA, the CDR3 is TGCGCCAGCAGCCTCGGGACTAGCTCCCCCGTTGATACGCAGTATTTT. The chain uses TRBV4-1 and TRBJ2-3; 9 bases line up with TRBD2. Per the germline V gene, CDR1 is MGHRA and CDR2 is YSYEKL. This CDR3 spans 16 amino acids. Trimming took 4 bases from V and 6 from J; bases not matched to a gene: 11.

J is TRBJ2-7 and V is TRBV28, with a weak D call TRBD1 (5 bases). CDR3 length: 15 amino acids. V shed 3 bases and J shed 2 bases, with 14 bases lying between them. Per germline, CDR1 MDHEN and CDR2 SYDVKM. CDR3 amino acids: CASSFQGGRTYEQYF. DNA for the CDR3: TGTGCCAGCAGTTTTCAGGGCGGAAGAACCTACGAGCAGTACTTC.

This clonotype has only a few counts. The gene calls are TRBV10-3 and TRBJ2-7; no definite D call. This CDR3 contains 14 residues. Trimming stripped 0 bases from V and 3 bases from J, with 9 bases between. From germline, CDR1 is ENHRY and CDR2 SYGVKD. The CDR3 DNA reads TGTGCCATCAGTGAGTCGGTCGACGTCTACGAGCAGTACTTC. Protein sequence: CAISESVDVYEQYF.

The chain recombines TRBV28 with TRBJ2-1, with 15 bases aligning to TRBD2. The DNA end is more similar to TRBJ2-7, so the J call may be wrong. Germline assignment: CDR1 MDHEN and CDR2 SYDVKM. The length of the CDR3 is 19 residues. CDR3 in DNA: TGTGCCAGCAGGCCCGGGACTAGCGGGGGGCGATCACTCTACAATGAGCAGTACTTC. This gives the protein CASRPGTSGGRSLYNEQYF.

The rearrangement joins TRBV30 to TRBJ2-7, with 10 bases fitting TRBD2. With V trimmed by 4 bases and J by 6 bases, 3 bases remained unmatched. CDR1 GTSNPN and CDR2 SVGIG come from the germline V gene (reference sequence). The CDR3 extends over 12 amino acids. The CDR3 coding sequence is TGTGCCTGGACCGGGACTAGCGTCGAGCAGTACTTC. Amino acids: CAWTGTSVEQYF.

This clonotype was seen a few times. The chain carries TRBV10-3 and TRBJ2-7, with unresolved D. Looked up from germline, CDR1 is ENHRY and CDR2 is SYGVKD. V lost 4 bases and J lost 0, with 7 bases in between. There are 13 residues in the CDR3. CDR3 nucleotides: TGTGCCATCAGTGCGGACGGCTCCTACGAGCAGTACTTC. Its protein is CAISADGSYEQYF.

This clonotype was detected only once. The CDR3 nucleotides read TGTGCCAACGATATAGGAACGCGAGAGCAGTACTTC. Protein sequence: CANDIGTREQYF. The V and J genes are TRBV30 and TRBJ2-7; D remains unclear. The germline gives CDR1 GTSNPN, CDR2 SVGIG (reference sequence). This CDR3 region has 12 residues. Trimming removed 8 bases at V and 7 bases at J, with 18 bases between.

V is TRBV2 and J is TRBJ2-4, with 7 bases matching TRBD2. CDR1 and CDR2 (germline): SNHLY, FYNNEI. CDR3 size: 14 residues. Unmatched junction bases numbered 12, after V lost 4 bases and J lost 12 bases. In DNA, the CDR3 is TGTGCCAGCAGTGTTGGAAGCGGGGACCTTCGTCAGTACTTC. It translates to CASSVGSGDLRQYF.